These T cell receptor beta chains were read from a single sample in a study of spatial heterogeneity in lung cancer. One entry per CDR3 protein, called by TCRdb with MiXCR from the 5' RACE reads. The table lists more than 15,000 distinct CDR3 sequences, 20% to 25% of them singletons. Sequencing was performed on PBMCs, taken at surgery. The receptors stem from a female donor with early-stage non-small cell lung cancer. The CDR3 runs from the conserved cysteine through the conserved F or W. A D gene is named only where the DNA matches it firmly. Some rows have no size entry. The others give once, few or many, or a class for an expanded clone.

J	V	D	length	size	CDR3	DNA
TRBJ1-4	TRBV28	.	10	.	CASSRFELFF	TGTGCCAGCAGTCGGTTTGAACTGTTTTTT
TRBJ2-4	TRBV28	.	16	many	CASSYTYRAPSDIQYF	TGTGCCAGCAGTTATACATACAGGGCCCCTTCAGACATTCAGTACTTC
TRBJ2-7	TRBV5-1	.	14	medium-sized	CASSLPGYSYEQYF	TGCGCCAGCAGCTTACCGGGATACTCCTACGAGCAGTACTTC
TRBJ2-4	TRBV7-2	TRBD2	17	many	CASSQAGTSVAKNIQYF	TGTGCCAGCAGTCAAGCCGGGACTAGCGTGGCCAAAAACATTCAGTACTTC
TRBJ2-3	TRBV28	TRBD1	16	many	CASSPPGQGATDTQYF	TGTGCCAGCAGCCCCCCGGGACAGGGGGCTACAGATACGCAGTATTTT
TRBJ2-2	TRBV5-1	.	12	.	CASMLQDGELFF	TGCGCCAGCATGCTACAGGACGGGGAGCTGTTTTTT
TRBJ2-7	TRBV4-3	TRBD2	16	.	CASSQSVLAGVYEQYF	TGCGCCAGCAGCCAAAGTGTCCTAGCGGGAGTTTACGAGCAGTACTTC
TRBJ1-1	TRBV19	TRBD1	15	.	CASSTGSRDRGEAFF	TGTGCCAGTAGTACCGGGTCCCGGGACAGGGGTGAGGCTTTCTTT
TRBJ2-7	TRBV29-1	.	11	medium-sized	CSAWRGYEQYF	TGCAGCGCCTGGCGGGGCTACGAGCAGTACTTC
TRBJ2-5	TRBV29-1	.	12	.	CSVGGLQETQYF	TGCAGCGTTGGGGGGCTCCAAGAGACCCAGTACTTC
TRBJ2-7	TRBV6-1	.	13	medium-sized	CASSERPHNEQYF	TGTGCCAGCAGTGAACGTCCCCACAACGAGCAGTACTTC
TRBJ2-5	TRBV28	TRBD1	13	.	CASNNRGLETQYF	TGTGCCAGCAACAACAGGGGGCTAGAGACCCAGTACTTC
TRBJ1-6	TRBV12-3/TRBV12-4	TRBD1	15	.	CASSLRQGYNSPLHF	TGTGCCAGCAGTTTAAGACAGGGGTATAATTCACCCCTCCACTTT
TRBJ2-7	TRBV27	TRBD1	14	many	CASTSRDRVYEQYF	TGTGCCAGCACCTCCCGGGACAGGGTCTACGAGCAGTACTTC
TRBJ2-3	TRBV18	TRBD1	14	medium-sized	CASSPTGSTDTQYF	TGTGCCAGCTCACCGACAGGGAGCACAGATACGCAGTATTTT
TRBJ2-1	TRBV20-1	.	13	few	CSARVSYGNEQFF	TGCAGTGCTAGGGTCAGTTATGGGAATGAGCAGTTCTTC
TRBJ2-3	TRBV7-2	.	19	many	CARRASFFPWIPSTDTQYF	TGTGCCAGGAGGGCGAGCTTCTTTCCCTGGATCCCTAGCACAGATACGCAGTATTTT
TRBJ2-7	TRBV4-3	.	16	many	CASSQERGARYSEQYF	TGCGCCAGCAGCCAAGAAAGGGGGGCCCGTTACAGCGAGCAGTACTTC
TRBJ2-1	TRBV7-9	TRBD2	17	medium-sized	CASSLLSLRENLNEQFF	TGTGCCAGCAGCTTATTAAGCCTGCGGGAGAACCTCAATGAGCAGTTCTTC
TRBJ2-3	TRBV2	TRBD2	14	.	CASTAGGPVDTQYF	TGTGCCAGTACGGCGGGAGGGCCTGTAGATACGCAGTATTTT
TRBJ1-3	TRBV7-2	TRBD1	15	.	CASSLVQGSGNTIYF	TGTGCCAGCAGCTTAGTACAGGGGTCTGGAAACACCATATATTTT
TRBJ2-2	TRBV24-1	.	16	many	CATSDSTHSNTGELFF	TGTGCCACCAGTGACAGCACTCACTCGAACACCGGGGAGCTGTTTTTT
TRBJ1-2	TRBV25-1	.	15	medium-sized	CASSPRQTANYGYTF	TGTGCCAGCAGTCCCCGACAGACAGCTAACTATGGCTACACCTTC
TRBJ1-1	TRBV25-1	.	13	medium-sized	CASSDEGSSEAFF	TGTGCCAGCAGTGACGAGGGTTCCTCTGAAGCTTTCTTT
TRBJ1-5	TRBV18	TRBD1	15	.	CASSSGGASNQPQHF	TGTGCCAGCTCCTCAGGGGGGGCTAGCAATCAGCCCCAGCATTTT
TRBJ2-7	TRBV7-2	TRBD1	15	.	CASSLQTGLSYEQYF	TGTGCCAGCAGCCTCCAGACAGGGTTATCCTACGAGCAGTACTTC
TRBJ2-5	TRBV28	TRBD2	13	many	CASKPSGATTQYF	TGTGCCAGCAAACCTAGCGGGGCAACGACCCAGTACTTC
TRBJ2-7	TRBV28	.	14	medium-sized	CASSPVGVIHEQYF	TGTGCCAGCAGCCCGGTAGGGGTAATCCACGAGCAGTACTTC
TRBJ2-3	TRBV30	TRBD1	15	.	CAWSVGRGHTDTQYF	TGTGCCTGGAGTGTAGGAAGGGGGCACACAGATACGCAGTATTTT
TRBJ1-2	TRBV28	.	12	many	CASTPGNYGYTF	TGTGCCAGCACCCCCGGGAACTATGGCTACACCTTC
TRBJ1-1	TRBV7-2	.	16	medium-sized	CASSPPGQGISTEAFF	TGTGCCAGCAGCCCCCCCGGTCAGGGTATCTCCACTGAAGCTTTCTTT
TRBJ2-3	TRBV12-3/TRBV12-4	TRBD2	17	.	CASRQRTSGTSTDTQYF	TGTGCCAGCAGACAGAGGACTAGCGGGACTAGCACAGATACGCAGTATTTT
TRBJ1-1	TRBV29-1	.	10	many	CSVEDYRAFF	TGCAGCGTTGAGGATTATAGGGCTTTCTTT
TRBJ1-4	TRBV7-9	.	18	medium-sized	CASSHSSGKRENREKLFF	TGTGCCAGCAGCCACTCGTCCGGGAAGAGGGAGAATCGTGAAAAACTGTTTTTT
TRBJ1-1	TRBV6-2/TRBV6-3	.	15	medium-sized	CASSMGRGRNTEAFF	TGTGCCAGCAGTATGGGGCGTGGGCGGAACACTGAAGCTTTCTTT
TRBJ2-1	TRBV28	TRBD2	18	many	CASSSGLAGIATNNEQFF	TGTGCCAGCAGTTCGGGACTAGCGGGAATAGCTACGAACAATGAGCAGTTCTTC
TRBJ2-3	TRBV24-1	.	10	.	CAPNLDTQYF	TGTGCCCCGAACCTGGATACGCAGTATTTT
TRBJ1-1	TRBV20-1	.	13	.	CSARGVGNTEAFF	TGCAGTGCTAGAGGAGTTGGGAACACTGAAGCTTTCTTT
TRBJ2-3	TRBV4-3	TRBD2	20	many	CASSQVMALAGGASADTQYF	TGCGCCAGCAGCCAAGTGATGGCACTAGCGGGAGGCGCCTCCGCAGATACGCAGTATTTT
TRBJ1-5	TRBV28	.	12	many	CAIGGGGQPQHF	TGTGCCATAGGAGGGGGTGGTCAGCCCCAGCATTTT
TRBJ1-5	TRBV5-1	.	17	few	CASSLDGGTGHNQPQHF	TGCGCCAGCAGCTTGGACGGGGGAACAGGTCACAATCAGCCCCAGCATTTT